This T cell receptor (beta chain) was identified during a study of CD8 T cells in ankylosing spondylitis. CDR1 is SGHAT and CDR2 is FQDESV in the germline V gene (reference sequence). The length of the CDR3 is 18 residues. Trimming removed 5 bases at V and 0 bases at J, with 22 bases between. TCRdb used MiXCR to reprocess the 5' RACE reads, holding one entry per CDR3 protein. The profile shows 250,000 or so distinct CDR3 sequences, about 20% of them singletons. This rearrangement joins TRBV11-1 to TRBJ1-1; the D gene is possibly TRBD1 (6 bases). Specimen: blood, either unsorted or a sorted T cell fraction (not recorded which). This clonotype was obtained from a male donor with ankylosing spondylitis or in good health (not recorded which). CDR3 sequence (DNA): TGTGCCAGCAGCGCTTTCGGACAGACCGCGGCGATGAACACTGAAGCTTTCTTT. It specifies CASSAFGQTAAMNTEAFF.